These T cell receptor beta chains were read from a single sample in a study of cytomegalovirus exposure and HLA in healthy donors. The table came from immunoSEQ multiplex PCR; TCRdb's copy has only in-frame clones and leaves some out. The sample includes about 120,000 clones, about 84% of them seen just once. The sequenced sample was PBMCs. The receptors were gathered from a woman in her twenties or thirties in good health and CMV-seronegative. Both conserved end residues are part of each CDR3. The D gene is left open where the match is weak. Not all rows give a size; the values are once, few, many and, for expanded clones, a class.

CDR3 protein: CASSLETGGNSPLHF
CDR3 DNA: TGTGCCAGCAGCTTGGAGACAGGGGGGAATTCACCCCTCCACTTT
J gene: TRBJ1-6
clone size: NA
V gene: TRBV7-9
D gene: TRBD1

CDR3 protein: CASSYAEPGANVLTF
CDR3 DNA: TGTGCCAGCAGTTATGCGGAGCCTGGGGCCAACGTCCTGACTTTC
J gene: TRBJ2-6
clone size: NA
V gene: TRBV6-6
D gene: NA

CDR3 protein: CASSTLAEQFF
CDR3 DNA: TGTGCCAGCAGCACACTAGCGGAGCAGTTCTTC
J gene: TRBJ2-1
clone size: once
V gene: TRBV7-9
D gene: TRBD2

CDR3 protein: CASSVASGGLSSYNEQFF
CDR3 DNA: TGTGCCAGCAGCGTAGCTAGCGGGGGACTTAGCTCCTACAATGAGCAGTTCTTC
J gene: TRBJ2-1
clone size: once
V gene: TRBV9
D gene: TRBD2

CDR3 protein: CASSPQRIAETQYF
CDR3 DNA: TGTGCCAGCTCACCCCAGAGAATAGCAGAGACCCAGTACTTC
J gene: TRBJ2-5
clone size: once
V gene: TRBV18
D gene: NA

CDR3 protein: CASSLGRYNEQFF
CDR3 DNA: TGTGCCAGCAGCTTAGGGAGATACAATGAGCAGTTCTTC
J gene: TRBJ2-1
clone size: NA
V gene: TRBV11-1
D gene: NA

CDR3 protein: CAWSVLEGEQYF
CDR3 DNA: TGTGCCTGGAGTGTACTTGAGGGTGAGCAGTACTTC
J gene: TRBJ2-7
clone size: NA
V gene: TRBV30
D gene: NA

CDR3 protein: CASSSGLNNSPLHF
CDR3 DNA: TGTGCCAGCAGCTCGGGACTGAATAATTCACCCCTCCACTTT
J gene: TRBJ1-6
clone size: NA
V gene: TRBV5-5
D gene: NA

CDR3 protein: CASSLETGTYEQYF
CDR3 DNA: TGTGCCAGCAGCTTGGAGACAGGGACCTACGAGCAGTACTTC
J gene: TRBJ2-7
clone size: few
V gene: TRBV11-3
D gene: TRBD1

CDR3 protein: CASSLEGRGLGANVLTF
CDR3 DNA: TGTGCCAGCAGCTTAGAAGGCAGGGGGCTCGGGGCCAACGTCCTGACTTTC
J gene: TRBJ2-6
clone size: NA
V gene: TRBV7-3
D gene: TRBD1

CDR3 protein: CASSYSTGPKEKLFF
CDR3 DNA: TGCGCCAGCAGCTATTCGACAGGGCCGAAGGAAAAACTGTTTTTT
J gene: TRBJ1-4
clone size: NA
V gene: TRBV4-3
D gene: TRBD1

CDR3 protein: CASSRGTGGYEQYF
CDR3 DNA: TGTGCCAGCAGCAGAGGGACAGGGGGCTACGAGCAGTACTTC
J gene: TRBJ2-7
clone size: NA
V gene: TRBV11-2
D gene: TRBD1

CDR3 protein: CASSGRQGAYEQYF
CDR3 DNA: TGTGCCAGCAGTGGTAGGCAGGGGGCGTACGAGCAGTACTTC
J gene: TRBJ2-7
clone size: NA
V gene: TRBV6-5
D gene: TRBD1

CDR3 protein: CASSEGLADTDTQYF
CDR3 DNA: TGCGCCAGCAGTGAGGGACTAGCGGACACAGATACGCAGTATTTT
J gene: TRBJ2-3
clone size: NA
V gene: TRBV10-1
D gene: TRBD2

CDR3 protein: CATVAGTGYKNTIYF
CDR3 DNA: TGTGCCACCGTTGCAGGGACAGGGTACAAGAACACCATATATTTT
J gene: TRBJ1-3
clone size: NA
V gene: TRBV6-5
D gene: TRBD1

CDR3 protein: CASSIARTGEKTQYF
CDR3 DNA: TGTGCCAGTAGTATAGCCCGGACAGGGGAGAAGACCCAGTACTTC
J gene: TRBJ2-5
clone size: NA
V gene: TRBV19
D gene: TRBD1

CDR3 protein: CAISESGVGQPQHF
CDR3 DNA: TGTGCCATCAGTGAGTCAGGGGTAGGTCAGCCCCAGCATTTT
J gene: TRBJ1-5
clone size: NA
V gene: TRBV10-3
D gene: NA

CDR3 protein: CASSLSPGQGGGYTF
CDR3 DNA: TGTGCCAGCAGTTTATCCCCGGGACAGGGGGGCGGCTACACCTTC
J gene: TRBJ1-2
clone size: NA
V gene: TRBV27
D gene: TRBD1

CDR3 protein: CASSMGVEYEQYF
CDR3 DNA: TGTGCCAGCAGCATGGGAGTCGAGTACGAGCAGTACTTC
J gene: TRBJ2-7
clone size: NA
V gene: TRBV6-5
D gene: NA

CDR3 protein: CASSIQLESYEQYF
CDR3 DNA: TGTGCCAGTAGTATACAACTCGAGTCCTACGAGCAGTACTTC
J gene: TRBJ2-7
clone size: once
V gene: TRBV19
D gene: NA

CDR3 protein: CASSLGGLAGYTF
CDR3 DNA: TGTGCCAGCAGCTTGGGCGGGTTGGCTGGCTACACCTTC
J gene: TRBJ1-2
clone size: NA
V gene: TRBV7-2
D gene: NA

CDR3 protein: CASIGGWGVGNEQFF
CDR3 DNA: TGTGCCAGCATCGGGGGTTGGGGGGTCGGCAATGAGCAGTTCTTC
J gene: TRBJ2-1
clone size: NA
V gene: TRBV6-5
D gene: NA

CDR3 protein: CASSLPGYEQYF
CDR3 DNA: TGTGCCAGCAGCTTACCAGGCTACGAGCAGTACTTC
J gene: TRBJ2-7
clone size: NA
V gene: TRBV7-3
D gene: NA

CDR3 protein: CASSLRDRTYGYTF
CDR3 DNA: TGTGCCAGCAGCTTAAGGGACAGAACCTATGGCTACACCTTC
J gene: TRBJ1-2
clone size: NA
V gene: TRBV5-4
D gene: TRBD1

CDR3 protein: CASSPGRDEQYF
CDR3 DNA: TGTGCCAGCAGCCCGGGGAGGGACGAGCAGTACTTC
J gene: TRBJ2-7
clone size: NA
V gene: TRBV7-9
D gene: TRBD2

CDR3 protein: CASSELYDTEAFF
CDR3 DNA: TGTGCCAGCAGTGAATTATATGACACTGAAGCTTTCTTT
J gene: TRBJ1-1
clone size: NA
V gene: TRBV25-1
D gene: NA

CDR3 protein: CASSLAQGSTGELFF
CDR3 DNA: TGCGCCAGCAGCTTGGCACAGGGCTCGACCGGGGAGCTGTTTTTT
J gene: TRBJ2-2
clone size: NA
V gene: TRBV5-1
D gene: NA

CDR3 protein: CASSTGGAGTQYF
CDR3 DNA: TGTGCCAGCAGCACAGGGGGCGCGGGGACCCAGTACTTC
J gene: TRBJ2-5
clone size: NA
V gene: TRBV7-6
D gene: TRBD1

CDR3 protein: CASSPLGWEKLFF
CDR3 DNA: TGTGCCAGCAGCCCTCTCGGGTGGGAAAAACTGTTTTTT
J gene: TRBJ1-4
clone size: NA
V gene: TRBV14
D gene: NA

CDR3 protein: CAWTPGNSYEQYF
CDR3 DNA: TGTGCCTGGACACCAGGGAACTCCTACGAGCAGTACTTC
J gene: TRBJ2-7
clone size: NA
V gene: TRBV30
D gene: NA

CDR3 protein: CATSSGPSGSLAGGKTQYF
CDR3 DNA: TGTGCCACCAGCAGTGGCCCATCAGGGTCCCTAGCGGGGGGGAAGACCCAGTACTTC
J gene: TRBJ2-5
clone size: NA
V gene: TRBV15
D gene: TRBD2

CDR3 protein: CSVVGDRDRGRGTEAFF
CDR3 DNA: TGCAGCGTTGTGGGGGACCGGGACAGGGGACGTGGCACTGAAGCTTTCTTT
J gene: TRBJ1-1
clone size: NA
V gene: TRBV29-1
D gene: TRBD1

CDR3 protein: CASTRLAGGSNEQFF
CDR3 DNA: TGTGCCAGCACCCGACTAGCGGGGGGGAGCAATGAGCAGTTCTTC
J gene: TRBJ2-1
clone size: NA
V gene: TRBV9
D gene: TRBD2

CDR3 protein: CAISGTGFGGELFF
CDR3 DNA: TGTGCCATCAGCGGAACAGGGTTCGGCGGGGAGCTGTTTTTT
J gene: TRBJ2-2
clone size: NA
V gene: TRBV10-3
D gene: NA

CDR3 protein: CASSPYSDPFSYNEQFF
CDR3 DNA: TGCGCCAGCAGCCCTTATAGCGACCCCTTCTCCTACAATGAGCAGTTCTTC
J gene: TRBJ2-1
clone size: NA
V gene: TRBV4-3
D gene: NA

CDR3 protein: CAWATGGQYNEQFF
CDR3 DNA: TGTGCCTGGGCCACAGGGGGCCAGTACAATGAGCAGTTCTTC
J gene: TRBJ2-1
clone size: NA
V gene: TRBV30
D gene: TRBD1

CDR3 protein: CASSLEAGANYEQYF
CDR3 DNA: TGTGCCAGCAGTTTGGAGGCGGGGGCCAACTACGAGCAGTACTTC
J gene: TRBJ2-7
clone size: NA
V gene: TRBV27
D gene: NA

CDR3 protein: CASSPNRGAHTEAFF
CDR3 DNA: TGTGCCAGCAGCCCGAATAGGGGCGCGCACACTGAAGCTTTCTTT
J gene: TRBJ1-1
clone size: once
V gene: TRBV11-2
D gene: NA

CDR3 protein: CASSQGPYEQYF
CDR3 DNA: TGTGCCAGCAGTCAGGGTCCCTACGAGCAGTACTTC
J gene: TRBJ2-7
clone size: NA
V gene: TRBV6-5
D gene: NA

CDR3 protein: CASRGPGYAQYF
CDR3 DNA: TGTGCCAGCAGAGGCCCAGGGTATGCGCAGTATTTT
J gene: TRBJ2-3
clone size: NA
V gene: TRBV6-5
D gene: NA

CDR3 protein: CASSAYRERVTEAFF
CDR3 DNA: TGTGCCAGCAGCGCGTACAGGGAAAGGGTCACTGAAGCTTTCTTT
J gene: TRBJ1-1
clone size: NA
V gene: TRBV14
D gene: NA

CDR3 protein: CASSLGGTGVGNQPQHF
CDR3 DNA: TGTGCCAGCAGCTTAGGCGGGACAGGGGTTGGCAATCAGCCCCAGCATTTT
J gene: TRBJ1-5
clone size: NA
V gene: TRBV7-9
D gene: TRBD1

CDR3 protein: CASSYRTGGIGNTIYF
CDR3 DNA: TGTGCCAGCAGTTACCGGACAGGGGGGATTGGAAACACCATATATTTT
J gene: TRBJ1-3
clone size: many
V gene: TRBV6-5
D gene: TRBD1